The 7 T cell receptor beta chains in this list originate from one sample, sequenced in a study of OX40 agonist ivuxolimab in advanced cancers. Generated by immunoSEQ multiplex PCR, the TCRdb table keeps only in-frame clones and is missing some. The data hold tens of thousands of clones, with approximately 79% observed a single time. This specimen was CD4+ or CD8+ T cells sorted from blood, taken in a trial of the OX40 agonist ivuxolimab. These receptors all stem from an adult with an advanced solid tumor such as melanoma, head and neck, liver or kidney cancer.

The V call is TRBV18, the J call TRBJ2-5, with 8 bases identical to TRBD2. The CDR3 loop spans 16 amino acids. CDR1 and CDR2 from the germline V gene are KGHSH and LQKENI. Losses at the gene ends were 5 bases for V and 2 bases for J; bases not matched to a gene: 10. The CDR3 nucleotides read TGTGCCAGCTCATCCTCCCCGGGGGGGATACAAGAGACCCAGTACTTC. Residues: CASSSSPGGIQETQYF.

The chain carries TRBV5-1 and TRBJ1-4, with D hard to call. This CDR3 spans 13 amino acids. Germline CDR1 SGHRS, CDR2 YFSETQ. V was shortened by 4 bases and J by 3 bases, with 7 bases between the two germline ends. The CDR3 here is CASSLSPNEKLFF. CDR3 coding DNA: TGCGCCAGCAGCCTCAGCCCTAATGAAAAACTGTTTTTT.

The rearrangement uses TRBV29-1 and TRBJ2-7; TRBD1 aligns across 7 bases. This CDR3 region has 13 residues. In germline, CDR1 is SQVTM, CDR2 ANQGSEA. Trimming removed 1 base from V and 0 bases from J; junction bases left unmatched: 0. CDR3 amino acids: CSVEGDSSYEQYF. CDR3 bases: TGCAGCGTTGAAGGGGACAGCTCCTACGAGCAGTACTTC.

The V gene is TRBV2, the J gene TRBJ2-2, with TRBD2 matching over 8 bases. CDR3 length: 15 residues. Looked up from germline, CDR1 is SNHLY and CDR2 is FYNNEI. J was trimmed by 4 bases and V by 2 bases; bases with no gene match: 3. This CDR3 is CASSEWRGATGELFF. The CDR3 region has the DNA TGTGCCAGCAGTGAATGGCGGGGGGCCACCGGGGAGCTGTTTTTT.

This clone has only a few counts. This rearrangement joins TRBV4-1 to TRBJ1-5; D not certain. The CDR3 loop spans 15 amino acids. Germline values: CDR1 MGHRA, CDR2 YSYEKL. Trimming shortened V by 1 base and J by 10 bases, and 17 bases separated the two germline ends. CDR3 amino acids: CASSQAIGGPRPQHF. In DNA form, the CDR3 reads TGCGCCAGCAGCCAAGCTATAGGAGGGCCCCGACCCCAGCATTTT.

This clone has a handful of counts. The chain uses TRBV4-3 and TRBJ1-1, with D perhaps TRBD1 (5 bases). The V and J ends lost 4 bases and 1 base respectively, with 13 bases between them. Germline loops: CDR1 LGHNA, CDR2 YSLEER. CDR3 length equals 15 residues. In nucleotides, the CDR3 is TGCGCCAGCAGCCGGTCCGGACAATCGAACACTGAAGCTTTCTTT. This encodes CASSRSGQSNTEAFF.

This chain connects TRBV4-2 to TRBJ1-5; D perhaps matches TRBD1 (5 bases). The CDR3 is 18 amino acids. Trimming stripped 4 bases from V and 0 bases from J, with 19 bases between. CDR1 is LGHNA, CDR2 YNFKEQ, per germline. CDR3 nucleotide sequence: TGTGCCAGCAGCCCCCTCGGGGCGGCCCCCTATAGCAATCAGCCCCAGCATTTT. Its protein product is CASSPLGAAPYSNQPQHF.